Here is one T cell receptor (beta chain) with its context. Its specificity is not known. The source of the sample is a study of shared clonotypes between healthy human individuals. This CDR3 contains 15 residues. Germline V gives CDR1 SGHDT, CDR2 YYEEEE. Trimming took off 5 bases at V and 3 bases at J, with 17 bases between the two ends. Naive CD8 cells lacked CD45RO, underwent positive selection for CCR7 and left out terminally differentiated effector memory CD45RA+ cells. Notes on the study in general: Among donors, clonotype sharing was expected to be affected by sequencing depth.

The table came from immunoSEQ multiplex PCR; TCRdb's copy has only in-frame clones and leaves some out. The sample consists of about 2 million clones, roughly 95% of them appearing once. The receptor was isolated from a man aged 18 to 30 in good health. V gene TRBV5-6 combines with J gene TRBJ1-1, with D possibly being TRBD1 (6 bases). The sample was naive CD8+ T cells sorted from blood. The CDR3 DNA follows: TGTGCCAGCAGAAGTGGACGTGAGGGGGACACTGAAGCTTTCTTT. Its protein is CASRSGREGDTEAFF.